This T cell receptor beta chain is drawn from a study of blood T cell repertoires in COVID-19 (dated by TCRdb to about 2020). With respect to the entire study: The collaborator samples originated in the United States, Italy and Spain and spanned the acute and convalescent phases of COVID-19. The prospective study material was composed of cDNA or gDNA derived from T cells, B-cell-depleted T cells, or PBMCs. The dataset comprised deeply sampled blood TCRbeta repertoires from subjects exposed to, actively infected with, or recovered from COVID-19. The repertoires were released in a freely available public database meant as a resource for research on the immune response to SARS-CoV-2. Samples came from the ongoing ImmuneRACE study (first 160 participants) plus 1,254 subjects from 6 global collaborators. The sample metadata nearly always contained a de-identified subject ID, COVID-19 status, age in years and sex. Where available, HLA class I and class II types were taken from metadata supplied by the sample provider and were not determined by assay-based typing.

Each collaborating institution followed its own protocols to collect whole blood in K2EDTA tubes. For TCRbeta analysis, collaborator samples were shipped as frozen whole blood, as isolated PBMCs, or as DNA extracted from either sample type. The immunoSEQ Assay, a bias-controlled multiplex PCR, was used to amplify TCRbeta CDR3 regions from genomic DNA. The source study handled its data this way. The number of nucleated cells in each sample was estimated by amplification of reference gene primers within the assay. To quantify the absolute abundance of each unique TCRbeta CDR3 rearrangement, sequence reads were collapsed and filtered. Productive Simpson clonality was computed per sample as the square root of Simpson's diversity index over productive rearrangements. Here the immuneACCESS table is served through TCRdb, limited to in-frame sequences with V and J called. Missing clones are a known gap in these copies; in checked studies unresolved V genes cover under half, and the rest lacks a known reason. That table furnishes V, J and clone size, whereas the DNA furnished D and trimming. In this sample the table shows 300,000 or so clones, 85% to 90% of which occur a single time. Roughly 3.7% of the sample goes to the ten largest clones.

Paper-wide results and their limitations: The quantity of clinical and demographic metadata differed by source and by participant and was supplied without curation.

Turning to this clone: No antigen is known for it. Base quality data are lacking; no much larger clone is found one base away.

Reading from cysteine to phenylalanine, the CDR3 counts 15 amino acids. Of all the DNA, just the CDR3 is kept, 45 bases in frame from base 1. Trimming leaves V shorter by 8 bases and J shorter by 6 bases, with the junction holding 10 bases beyond the gene matches. The germline V gene (reference sequence) provides CDR1 MNHEY and CDR2 SMNVEV. The sample consisted of peripheral blood. The clonotype originates from a woman aged 40 to 49 with acute or convalescent COVID-19. The chain is assembled from TRBV27 and TRBJ2-3; TRBD2 agrees with 11 junctional bases. The CDR3 region reads CASGSWSSGGDTQYF. The DNA sequence is TGTGCCAGCGGAAGTTGGTCTAGCGGGGGGGATACGCAGTATTTT.